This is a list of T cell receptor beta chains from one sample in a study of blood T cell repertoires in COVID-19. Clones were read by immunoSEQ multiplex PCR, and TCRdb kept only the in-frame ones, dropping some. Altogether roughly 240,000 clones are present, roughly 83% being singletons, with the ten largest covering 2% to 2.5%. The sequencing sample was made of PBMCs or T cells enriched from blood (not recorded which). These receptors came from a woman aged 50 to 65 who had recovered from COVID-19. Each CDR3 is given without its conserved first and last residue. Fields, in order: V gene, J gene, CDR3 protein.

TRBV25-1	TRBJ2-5	ASSAGGGETQY
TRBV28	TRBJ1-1	ASSYPSGGRRAF
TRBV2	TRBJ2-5	ASSIFPTGGLDETQY
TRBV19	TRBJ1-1	ASTPVGGWDTEAF
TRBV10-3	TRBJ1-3	ATKGDNAYSGNTIY
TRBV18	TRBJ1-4	ASSLIDGATNEKLF
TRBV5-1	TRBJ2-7	ASSWAGPKANYEQY
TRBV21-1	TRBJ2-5	ASSNSRQPGDRLFGGETQY
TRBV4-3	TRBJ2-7	ARFIREECEQY
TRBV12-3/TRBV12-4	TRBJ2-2	ASSLPRELF
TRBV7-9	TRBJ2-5	ASSPGVAGETQY
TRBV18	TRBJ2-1	ASSPARSSYNEQF
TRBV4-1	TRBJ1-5	ASSQDRLGGSYSNQPQH
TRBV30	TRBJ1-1	AWSVLGGNTEAF
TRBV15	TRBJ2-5	AIAENRGYQETQY
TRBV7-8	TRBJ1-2	ASSLTTRPQGRYGYT
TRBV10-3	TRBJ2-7	AISDPRDRVGGEQY
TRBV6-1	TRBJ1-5	ASSEPGQGPNQPQH
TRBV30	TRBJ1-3	AWRTGGNTIY
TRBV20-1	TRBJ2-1	SARLGLPSV
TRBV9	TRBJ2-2	ASSVEADSWTGELF
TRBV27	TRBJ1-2	ASSPAGWLGYT
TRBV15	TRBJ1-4	ATRTGGLTNEKLF
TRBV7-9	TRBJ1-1	ASSTAENTEAF
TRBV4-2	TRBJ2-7	ASSQDRSGISSYEQY
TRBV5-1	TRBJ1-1	ASKKNTPGTEAF
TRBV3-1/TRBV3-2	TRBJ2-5	ASSHWTAVETQY
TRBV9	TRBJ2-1	ASSGSGSNEQF